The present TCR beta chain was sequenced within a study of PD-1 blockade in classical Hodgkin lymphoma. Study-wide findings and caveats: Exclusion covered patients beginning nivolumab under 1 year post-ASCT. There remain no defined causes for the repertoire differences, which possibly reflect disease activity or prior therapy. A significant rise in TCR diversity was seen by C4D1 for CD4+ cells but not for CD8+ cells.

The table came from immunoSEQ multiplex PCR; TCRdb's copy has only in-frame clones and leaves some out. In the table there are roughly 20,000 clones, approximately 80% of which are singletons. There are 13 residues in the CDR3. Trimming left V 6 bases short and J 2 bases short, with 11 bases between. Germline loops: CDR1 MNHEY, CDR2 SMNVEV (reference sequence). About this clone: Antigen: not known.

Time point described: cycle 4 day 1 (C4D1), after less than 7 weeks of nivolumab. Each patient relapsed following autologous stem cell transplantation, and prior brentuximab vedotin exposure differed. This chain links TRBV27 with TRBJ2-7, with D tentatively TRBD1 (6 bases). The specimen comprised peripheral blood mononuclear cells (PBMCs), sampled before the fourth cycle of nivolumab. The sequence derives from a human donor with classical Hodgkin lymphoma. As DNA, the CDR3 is TGTGCCAGCAGCCTAGGACAGACCTACGAGCAGTACTTC. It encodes CASSLGQTYEQYF.